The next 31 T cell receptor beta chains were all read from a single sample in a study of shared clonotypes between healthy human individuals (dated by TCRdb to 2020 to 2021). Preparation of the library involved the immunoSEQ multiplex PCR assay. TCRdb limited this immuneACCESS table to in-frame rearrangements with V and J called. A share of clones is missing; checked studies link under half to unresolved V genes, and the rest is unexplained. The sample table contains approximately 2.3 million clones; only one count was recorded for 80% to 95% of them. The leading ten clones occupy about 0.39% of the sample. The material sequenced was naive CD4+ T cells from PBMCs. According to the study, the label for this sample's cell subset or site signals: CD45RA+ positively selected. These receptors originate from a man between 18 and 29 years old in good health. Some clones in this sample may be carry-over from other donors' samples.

The CDR3 DNA follows: TGTGCCAGAAGCTTGGACGACGAACCGGGACTAGCGGGACGGGAGACCCAGTACTTC. Translation: CARSLDDEPGLAGRETQYF. V gene TRBV5-3 combines with J gene TRBJ2-5; 13 positions match TRBD2. TRBV5-3 is an ORF; its function is uncertain. The CDR3 sequence is 19 residues long. The J segment lost 5 bases and the V segment lost 0 bases, leaving 13 bases of the junction unmatched.

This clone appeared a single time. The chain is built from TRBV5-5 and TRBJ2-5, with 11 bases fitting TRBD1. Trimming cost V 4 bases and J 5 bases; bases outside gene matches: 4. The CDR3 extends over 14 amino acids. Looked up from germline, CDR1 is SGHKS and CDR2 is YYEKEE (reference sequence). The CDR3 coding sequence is TGTGCCAGCAGCGGCCGGGACAGGGGGGAGACCCAGTACTTC. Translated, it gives CASSGRDRGETQYF. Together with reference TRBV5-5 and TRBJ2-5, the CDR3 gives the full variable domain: DAGVTQSPTHLIKTRGQQVTLRCSPISGHKSVSWYQQVLGQGPQFIFQYYEKEERGRGNFPDRFSARQFPNYSSELNVNALLLGDSALYLCASSGRDRGETQYFGPGTRLLVL.

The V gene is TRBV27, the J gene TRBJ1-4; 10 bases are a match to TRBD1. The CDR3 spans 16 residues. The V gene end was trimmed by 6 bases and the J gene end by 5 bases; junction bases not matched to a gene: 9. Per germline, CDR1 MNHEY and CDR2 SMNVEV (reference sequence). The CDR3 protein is CASRAGQGKANEKLFF. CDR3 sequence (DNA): TGTGCCAGCAGGGCGGGACAGGGGAAGGCGAATGAAAAACTGTTTTTT.

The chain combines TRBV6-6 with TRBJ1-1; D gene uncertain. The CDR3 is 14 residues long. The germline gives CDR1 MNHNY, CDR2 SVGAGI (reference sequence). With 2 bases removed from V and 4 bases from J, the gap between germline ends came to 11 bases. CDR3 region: CASSYRIPGTEAFF. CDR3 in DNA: TGTGCCAGCAGTTACCGGATCCCCGGCACTGAAGCTTTCTTT.

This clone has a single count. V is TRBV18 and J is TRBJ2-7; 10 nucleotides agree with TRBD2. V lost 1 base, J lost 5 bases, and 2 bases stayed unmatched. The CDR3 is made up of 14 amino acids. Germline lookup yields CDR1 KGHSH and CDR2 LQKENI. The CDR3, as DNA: TGTGCCAGCTCACCACAAGGGACTAGCGACGAGCAGTACTTC. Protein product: CASSPQGTSDEQYF. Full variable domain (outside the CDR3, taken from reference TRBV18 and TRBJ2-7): NAGVMQNPRHLVRRRGQEARLRCSPMKGHSHVYWYRQLPEEGLKFMVYLQKENIIDESGMPKERFSAEFPKEGPSILRIQQVVRGDSAAYFCASSPQGTSDEQYFGPGTRLTVT.

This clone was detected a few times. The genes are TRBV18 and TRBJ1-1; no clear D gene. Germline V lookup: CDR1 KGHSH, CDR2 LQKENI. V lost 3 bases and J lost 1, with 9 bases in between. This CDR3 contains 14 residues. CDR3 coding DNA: TGTGCCAGCTCACCCGGTAATGGGAACACTGAAGCTTTCTTT. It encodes CASSPGNGNTEAFF. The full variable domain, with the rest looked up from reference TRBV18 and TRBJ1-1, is NAGVMQNPRHLVRRRGQEARLRCSPMKGHSHVYWYRQLPEEGLKFMVYLQKENIIDESGMPKERFSAEFPKEGPSILRIQQVVRGDSAAYFCASSPGNGNTEAFFGQGTRLTVV.

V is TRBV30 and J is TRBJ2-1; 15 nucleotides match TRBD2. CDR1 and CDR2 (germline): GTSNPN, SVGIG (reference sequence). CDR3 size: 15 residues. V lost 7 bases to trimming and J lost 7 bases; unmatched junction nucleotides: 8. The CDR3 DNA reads TGTGCCTTGTCAAGTGGGACTAGCGGGAGGAATGAGCAGTTCTTC. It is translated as CALSSGTSGRNEQFF.

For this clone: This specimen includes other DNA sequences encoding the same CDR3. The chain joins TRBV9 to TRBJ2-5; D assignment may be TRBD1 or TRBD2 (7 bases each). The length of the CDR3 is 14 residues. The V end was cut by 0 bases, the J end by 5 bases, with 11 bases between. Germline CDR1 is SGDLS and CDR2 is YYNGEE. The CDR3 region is CASSVGQGGETQYF. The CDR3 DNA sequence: TGTGCCAGCAGCGTAGGGCAGGGGGGGGAGACCCAGTACTTC.

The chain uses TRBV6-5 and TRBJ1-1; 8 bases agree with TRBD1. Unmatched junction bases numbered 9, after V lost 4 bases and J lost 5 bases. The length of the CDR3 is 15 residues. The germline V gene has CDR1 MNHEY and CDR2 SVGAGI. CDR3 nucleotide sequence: TGTGCCAGCAGTTTTGGCCAGGGGGCGAGGACTGAAGCTTTCTTT. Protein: CASSFGQGARTEAFF.

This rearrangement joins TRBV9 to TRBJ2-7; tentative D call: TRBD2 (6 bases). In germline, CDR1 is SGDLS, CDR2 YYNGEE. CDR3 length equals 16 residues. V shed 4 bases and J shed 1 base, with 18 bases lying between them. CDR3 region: CASSLTWAGNSYEQYF. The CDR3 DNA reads TGTGCCAGCAGCTTAACGTGGGCGGGAAATTCCTACGAGCAGTACTTC.

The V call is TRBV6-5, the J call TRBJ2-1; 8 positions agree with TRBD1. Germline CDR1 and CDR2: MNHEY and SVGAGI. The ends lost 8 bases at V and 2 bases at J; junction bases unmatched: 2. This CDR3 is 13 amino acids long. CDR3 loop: CASPDRAYNEQFF. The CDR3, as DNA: TGTGCCAGCCCGGACAGGGCCTACAATGAGCAGTTCTTC.

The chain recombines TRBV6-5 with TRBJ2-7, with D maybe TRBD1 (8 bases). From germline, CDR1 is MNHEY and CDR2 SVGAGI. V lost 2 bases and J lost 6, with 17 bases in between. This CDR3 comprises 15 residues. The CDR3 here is CASSYQPTGEGEQYF. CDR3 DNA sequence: TGTGCCAGCAGTTACCAACCGACAGGGGAGGGCGAGCAGTACTTC.

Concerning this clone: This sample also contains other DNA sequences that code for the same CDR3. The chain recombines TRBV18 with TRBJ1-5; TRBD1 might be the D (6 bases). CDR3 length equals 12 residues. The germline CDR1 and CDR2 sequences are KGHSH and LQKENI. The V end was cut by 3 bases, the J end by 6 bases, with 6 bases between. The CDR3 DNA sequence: TGTGCCAGCTCACCCAGGGGTCAGCCCCAGCATTTT. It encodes CASSPRGQPQHF.

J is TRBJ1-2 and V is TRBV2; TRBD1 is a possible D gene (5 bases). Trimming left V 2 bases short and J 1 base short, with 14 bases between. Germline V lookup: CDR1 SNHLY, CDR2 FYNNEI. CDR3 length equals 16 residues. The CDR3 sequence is CASSETAGAFNYGYTF. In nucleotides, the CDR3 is TGTGCCAGCAGTGAAACAGCCGGGGCATTTAACTATGGCTACACCTTC.

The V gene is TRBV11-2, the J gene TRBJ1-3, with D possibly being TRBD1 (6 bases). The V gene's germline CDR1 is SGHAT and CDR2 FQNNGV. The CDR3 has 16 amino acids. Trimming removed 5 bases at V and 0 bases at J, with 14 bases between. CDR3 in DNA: TGTGCCAGCAGCCCACGACGGGACATCTCTGGAAACACCATATATTTT. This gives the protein CASSPRRDISGNTIYF. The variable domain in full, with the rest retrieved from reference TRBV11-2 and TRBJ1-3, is EAGVAQSPRYKIIEKRQSVAFWCNPISGHATLYWYQQILGQGPKLLIQFQNNGVVDDSQLPKDRFSAERLKGVDSTLKIQPAKLEDSAVYLCASSPRRDISGNTIYFGEGSWLTVV.

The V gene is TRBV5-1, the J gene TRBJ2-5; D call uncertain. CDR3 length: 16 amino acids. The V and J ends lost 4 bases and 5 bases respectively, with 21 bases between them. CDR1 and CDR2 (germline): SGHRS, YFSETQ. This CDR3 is CASSPNKEAVWETQYF. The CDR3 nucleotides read TGCGCCAGCAGCCCAAACAAAGAGGCAGTATGGGAGACCCAGTACTTC.

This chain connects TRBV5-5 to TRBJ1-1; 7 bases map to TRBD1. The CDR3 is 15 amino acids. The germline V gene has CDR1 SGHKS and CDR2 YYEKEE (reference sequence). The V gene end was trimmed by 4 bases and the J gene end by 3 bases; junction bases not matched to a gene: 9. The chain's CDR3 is CASSKTTGFDTEAFF. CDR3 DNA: TGTGCCAGCAGCAAAACGACAGGGTTCGACACTGAAGCTTTCTTT.

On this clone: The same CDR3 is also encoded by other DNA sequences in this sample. The CDR3 bases are TGTGCCAGCTCACCCTCCTTAGGGACAGAAGCTTTCTTT. Its protein product is CASSPSLGTEAFF. The J gene is TRBJ1-1, the V gene TRBV18; possible D gene TRBD1, 6 bases. V was shortened by 3 bases and J by 8 bases, with 13 bases between the two germline ends. CDR3 length equals 13 residues. Germline V gene sequence: CDR1 KGHSH, CDR2 LQKENI.

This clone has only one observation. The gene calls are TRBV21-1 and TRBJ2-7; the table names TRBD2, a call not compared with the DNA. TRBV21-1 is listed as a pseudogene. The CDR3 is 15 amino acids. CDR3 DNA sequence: TGTGCCAGCAGCGGGGGGGAGCGGGAACAGTCCGAGCAGTACTTC. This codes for CASSGGEREQSEQYF.

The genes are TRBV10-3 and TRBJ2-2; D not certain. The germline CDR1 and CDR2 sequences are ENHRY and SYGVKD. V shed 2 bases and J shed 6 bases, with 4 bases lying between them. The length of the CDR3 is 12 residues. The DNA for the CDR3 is TGTGCCATCAGTGAGATGGCCGGGGAGCTGTTTTTT. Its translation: CAISEMAGELFF.

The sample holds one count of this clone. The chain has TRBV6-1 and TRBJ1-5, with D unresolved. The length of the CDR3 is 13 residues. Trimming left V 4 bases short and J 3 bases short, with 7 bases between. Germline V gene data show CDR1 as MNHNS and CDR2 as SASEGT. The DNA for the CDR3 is TGTGCCAGCAGTGTGTCGGACAATCAGCCCCAGCATTTT. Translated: CASSVSDNQPQHF.

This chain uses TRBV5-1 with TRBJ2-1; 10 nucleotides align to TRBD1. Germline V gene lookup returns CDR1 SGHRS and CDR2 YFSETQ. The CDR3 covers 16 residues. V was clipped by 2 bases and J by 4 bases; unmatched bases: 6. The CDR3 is CASSFPGTGVYNEQFF. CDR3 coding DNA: TGCGCCAGCAGCTTCCCGGGGACAGGGGTATACAATGAGCAGTTCTTC.

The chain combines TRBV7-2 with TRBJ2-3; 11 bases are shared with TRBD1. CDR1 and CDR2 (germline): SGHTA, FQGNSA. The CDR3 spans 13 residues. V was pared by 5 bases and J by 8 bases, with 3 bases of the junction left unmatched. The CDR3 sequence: CASSAGTGGTQYF. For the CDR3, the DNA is TGTGCCAGCAGCGCCGGGACAGGGGGTACGCAGTATTTT.

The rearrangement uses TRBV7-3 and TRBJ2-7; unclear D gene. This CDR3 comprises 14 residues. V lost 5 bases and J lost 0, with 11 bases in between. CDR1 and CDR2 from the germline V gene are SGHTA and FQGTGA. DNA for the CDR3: TGTGCCAGCAGCCCGAGACCCGACTCCTACGAGCAGTACTTC. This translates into CASSPRPDSYEQYF.

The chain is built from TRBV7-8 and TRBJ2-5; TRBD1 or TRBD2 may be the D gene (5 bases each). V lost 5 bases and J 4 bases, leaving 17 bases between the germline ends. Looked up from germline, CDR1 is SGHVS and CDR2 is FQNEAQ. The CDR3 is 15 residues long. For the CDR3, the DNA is TGTGCCAGCAGCGGACCGGGACGGGCTCGAGAGACCCAGTACTTC. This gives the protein CASSGPGRARETQYF.

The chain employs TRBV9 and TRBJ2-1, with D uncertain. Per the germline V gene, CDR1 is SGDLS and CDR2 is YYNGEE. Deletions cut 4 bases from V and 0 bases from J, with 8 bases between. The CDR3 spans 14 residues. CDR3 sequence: CASSPSSSYNEQFF. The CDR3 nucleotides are TGTGCCAGCAGCCCATCTAGCTCCTACAATGAGCAGTTCTTC.

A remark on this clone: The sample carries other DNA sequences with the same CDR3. Written as DNA, the CDR3 is TGTGCCAGCTCCCCCAACACTGAAGCTTTCTTT. It yields the protein CASSPNTEAFF. The chain employs TRBV18 and TRBJ1-1; D not resolved. The CDR3 length is 11 residues. The V end was cut by 6 bases, the J end by 2 bases, with 4 bases between. CDR1 is KGHSH, CDR2 LQKENI, per germline.

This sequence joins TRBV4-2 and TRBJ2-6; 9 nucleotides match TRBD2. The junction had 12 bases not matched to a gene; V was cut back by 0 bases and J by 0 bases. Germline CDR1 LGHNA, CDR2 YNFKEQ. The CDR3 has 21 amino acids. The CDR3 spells CASSQEVRSGRFYSGANVLTF. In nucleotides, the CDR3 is TGTGCCAGCAGCCAAGAGGTAAGGAGCGGGAGGTTCTACTCTGGGGCCAACGTCCTGACTTTC.

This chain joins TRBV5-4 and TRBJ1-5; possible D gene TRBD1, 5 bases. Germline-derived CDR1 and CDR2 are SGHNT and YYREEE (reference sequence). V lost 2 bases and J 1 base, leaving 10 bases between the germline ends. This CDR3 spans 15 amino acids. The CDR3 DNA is TGTGCCAGCAGCTTCGGAGGGGTGAGCAATCAGCCCCAGCATTTT. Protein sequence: CASSFGGVSNQPQHF.

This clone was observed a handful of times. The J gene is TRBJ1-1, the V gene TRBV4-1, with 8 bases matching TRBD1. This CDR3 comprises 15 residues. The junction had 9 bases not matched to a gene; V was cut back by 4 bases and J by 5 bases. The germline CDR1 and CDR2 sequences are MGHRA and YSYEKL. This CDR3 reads CASSLTGQGLTEAFF. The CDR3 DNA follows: TGCGCCAGCAGCCTGACCGGACAGGGTTTAACTGAAGCTTTCTTT.

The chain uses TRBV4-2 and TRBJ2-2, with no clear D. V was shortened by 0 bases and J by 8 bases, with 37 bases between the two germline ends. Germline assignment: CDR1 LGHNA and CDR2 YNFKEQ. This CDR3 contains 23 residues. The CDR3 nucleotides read TGTGCCAGCAGCCAAGATGCCCCCTGGCGTTTTTTCGGCCGCCGAGAAGGAATTGGGGAGCTGTTTTTT. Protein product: CASSQDAPWRFFGRREGIGELFF.